Presented here are 2 T cell receptor beta chains from one specimen sequenced in a study of shared clonotypes between healthy human individuals. Some clones are missing from TCRdb's copy, which holds only in-frame ones; the method was immunoSEQ multiplex PCR. The sample lists 330,000 or so clones; about 70% were seen once. The sequenced sample was memory CD4+ T cells sorted from blood. The subset was: CD45RA-negative fraction. The source is a man aged 25 to 40 in good health.

V usage is TRBV27 and J usage is TRBJ1-5, with 7 bases identical to TRBD1. The CDR3 runs 13 residues. The germline CDR1 and CDR2 sequences are MNHEY and SMNVEV (reference sequence). With V trimmed by 7 bases and J by 5 bases, 5 bases remained unmatched. This CDR3 is CASKPDRYQPQHF. The CDR3 bases are TGTGCCAGCAAACCGGACAGGTATCAGCCCCAGCATTTT.

CDR3 DNA: TGTGCCAGCAGCCCCTATGGGCAGACGACCTCTGGAAACACCATATATTTT. Translated: CASSPYGQTTSGNTIYF. The chain uses TRBV4-2 and TRBJ1-3; D is unresolved. V was clipped by 4 bases and J by 0 bases, with 16 bases between them. The CDR3 totals 17 residues. From germline, CDR1 is LGHNA and CDR2 YNFKEQ.